The next 14 T cell receptor beta chains were all read from a single sample in a study of T-cell memory formation after mild COVID-19. TCRdb re-analysed the 5' RACE reads in MiXCR, keeping a single row per CDR3 protein. The sample carries about 180,000 distinct CDR3 sequences, around 18% recorded once. Sequenced: PBMCs or a T cell subset sorted from them (not recorded which). These receptor sequences come from a man aged 18-30 years who had mild COVID-19 (a few samples of this study predate the infection). Cell type and time point are not known.

The chain is built from TRBV6-2 or TRBV6-3 and TRBJ2-1; 8 nucleotides line up with TRBD1. Germline loops: CDR1 MNHEY, CDR2 SVGEGT. CDR3 size: 14 residues. J lost 6 bases, V lost 7 bases, and 8 bases had no gene match. CDR3 sequence: CASTRTGLSNEQFF. The CDR3, as DNA: TGTGCCAGCACCCGGACAGGGCTCAGCAATGAGCAGTTCTTC.

The genes are TRBV12-3 or TRBV12-4 and TRBJ1-1, with 7 positions matching TRBD1. J lost 2 bases, V lost 6 bases, and 12 bases had no gene match. The CDR3 runs to 16 residues. CDR3 amino acids: CASRHGTAQKNTEAFF. The CDR3 coding sequence is TGTGCCAGCAGGCACGGGACAGCTCAGAAAAACACTGAAGCTTTCTTT.

This clonotype came up a few times. The J gene is TRBJ1-6, the V gene TRBV5-4; unclear D gene. Germline V lookup: CDR1 SGHNT, CDR2 YYREEE (reference sequence). This CDR3 has 16 amino acids. Trimming removed 5 bases from V and 0 bases from J, with 12 bases in between. The CDR3 coding sequence is TGTGCCAGCAGGGCCATGAAGGGCTCCTATAATTCACCCCTCCACTTT. This translates into CASRAMKGSYNSPLHF.

This chain uses TRBV6-2 or TRBV6-3 with TRBJ1-1; D might be TRBD1 (5 bases). V lost 6 bases and J 0 bases, leaving 11 bases between the germline ends. Germline V gene sequence: CDR1 MNHEY, CDR2 SVGEGT. This CDR3 comprises 14 residues. DNA of the CDR3: TGTGCCAGCAGCAACAGGCTCATGAACACTGAAGCTTTCTTT. Translated, it gives CASSNRLMNTEAFF.

This clonotype appeared a few times. V is TRBV2 and J is TRBJ2-5, with TRBD1 as a possible D gene (6 bases). Per the germline V gene, CDR1 is SNHLY and CDR2 is FYNNEI. CDR3 length equals 14 residues. Trimming left V 6 bases short and J 2 bases short, with 13 bases between. The CDR3 loop is CASRGGQRQETQYF. In nucleotides, the CDR3 is TGTGCCAGCAGGGGCGGACAGAGACAAGAGACCCAGTACTTC.

This clonotype was seen more than once but under ten times. The V gene is TRBV12-5, the J gene TRBJ2-2, with D unclear. V was trimmed by 6 bases and J by 5 bases, leaving 13 bases between them. The CDR3 contains 14 residues. CDR1 and CDR2 from the germline V gene are LGHNT and FRNRAP. CDR3 DNA sequence: TGTGCTAGTGGGGTCCATTCAAATACCGGGGAGCTGTTTTTT. Encoded protein: CASGVHSNTGELFF.

This clonotype was counted at least ten times. The chain employs TRBV14 and TRBJ2-3; D is ambiguous. CDR3 length: 13 residues. Germline V gene data show CDR1 as SGHDN and CDR2 as FVKESK. Trimming removed 0 bases from V and 7 bases from J, with 8 bases in between. CDR3: CASSQDIENTQYF. The DNA of the CDR3 is TGTGCCAGCAGCCAAGATATCGAGAATACGCAGTATTTT.

The gene calls are TRBV20-1 and TRBJ2-7, with 10 bases fitting TRBD2. Unmatched junction bases numbered 8, after V lost 8 bases and J lost 7 bases. CDR3 length: 12 amino acids. In germline, CDR1 is DFQATT, CDR2 SNEGSKA (reference sequence). The CDR3 is CSSGGGYLEQYF. The DNA of the CDR3 is TGCAGTAGCGGGGGGGGTTATTTGGAGCAGTACTTC.

Ten or more counts support this clonotype. The chain is built from TRBV3-1 and TRBJ2-2; no definite D call. V lost 3 bases and J lost 8, with 4 bases in between. Germline CDR1 is LGHDT and CDR2 is YNNKEL (reference sequence). The CDR3 extends over 11 amino acids. This chain's CDR3 is CASSQLGELFF. CDR3 nucleotides: TGTGCCAGCAGCCAGCTGGGGGAGCTGTTTTTT.

This clonotype was counted once. The CDR3 loop reads CAISAPTKGTDTQYF. The CDR3 region has the DNA TGTGCCATCAGTGCTCCGACTAAAGGCACAGATACGCAGTATTTT. This chain joins TRBV10-3 and TRBJ2-3, with D possibly being TRBD2 (5 bases). The V gene's germline CDR1 is ENHRY and CDR2 SYGVKD. The CDR3 has 15 residues. V dropped 4 bases and J dropped 1 base, with 12 bases sitting between them.

The chain employs TRBV5-1 and TRBJ1-1, with unresolved D. CDR3 length equals 14 residues. The germline CDR1 and CDR2 sequences are SGHRS and YFSETQ. Trimming pared 1 base from V and 3 bases from J, leaving 10 bases between. CDR3 nucleotides: TGCGCCAGCAGCTTGATGGGGATCGACACTGAAGCTTTCTTT. Residues: CASSLMGIDTEAFF. The entire variable domain, with the rest obtained from reference TRBV5-1 and TRBJ1-1, is as follows: KAGVTQTPRYLIKTRGQQVTLSCSPISGHRSVSWYQQTPGQGLQFLFEYFSETQRNKGNFPGRFSGRQFSNSRSEMNVSTLELGDSALYLCASSLMGIDTEAFFGQGTRLTVV.

V usage is TRBV12-3 or TRBV12-4 and J usage is TRBJ2-1; 10 bases agree with TRBD2. The CDR3 totals 15 residues. V lost 5 bases, J lost 2 bases, and 3 bases stayed unmatched. The CDR3: CASSRSGGAYNEQFF. The CDR3 DNA reads TGTGCCAGCAGTCGGAGCGGGGGGGCCTACAATGAGCAGTTCTTC.

This clonotype was counted ten times or more. The rearrangement uses TRBV5-1 and TRBJ1-1; 7 nucleotides align to TRBD1. This CDR3 is built from 13 residues. Looked up from germline, CDR1 is SGHRS and CDR2 is YFSETQ. Trimming cost V 2 bases and J 6 bases; bases outside gene matches: 4. Here the CDR3 DNA reads TGCGCCAGCAGCTTAGAGGGGGCCCCTGAAGCTTTCTTT. Residues: CASSLEGAPEAFF. Together with reference TRBV5-1 and TRBJ1-1, the CDR3 gives the full variable domain: KAGVTQTPRYLIKTRGQQVTLSCSPISGHRSVSWYQQTPGQGLQFLFEYFSETQRNKGNFPGRFSGRQFSNSRSEMNVSTLELGDSALYLCASSLEGAPEAFFGQGTRLTVV.

Only a few counts were recorded for this clonotype. The chain carries TRBV7-2 and TRBJ1-5; tentative D call: TRBD1 (6 bases). V lost 5 bases and J lost 3, with 14 bases in between. The CDR3 length is 15 residues. Germline CDR1 SGHTA, CDR2 FQGNSA. The CDR3 DNA sequence: TGTGCCAGCAGCCCAACCCGGGACAACAATCAGCCCCAGCATTTT. As protein: CASSPTRDNNQPQHF.